The 19 T cell receptor beta chains in this list originate from one sample, sequenced in a study of blood T cell repertoires in COVID-19. Produced via immunoSEQ multiplex PCR; TCRdb's table is partial and in-frame only. The table includes 350,000 or so clones, 86% detected once. Specimen: PBMCs or T cells enriched from blood (not recorded which). The receptors derive from a woman in her forties with acute COVID-19.

This chain connects TRBV9 to TRBJ1-3; TRBD1 matches 8 bases. Germline-derived CDR1 and CDR2 are SGDLS and YYNGEE. The CDR3 consists of 15 residues. V was clipped by 4 bases and J by 4 bases; unmatched bases: 7. CDR3 nucleotides: TGTGCCAGCAGCACCGGACAGGGACGAGGAAACACCATATATTTT. Its protein product is CASSTGQGRGNTIYF.

The CDR3 DNA follows: TGCGCCAGCAGTCAATCGGGCAGGGCCTATAATTCACCCCTCCACTTT. It yields the protein CASSQSGRAYNSPLHF. The genes are TRBV23-1 and TRBJ1-6; D is perhaps TRBD1 (5 bases). TRBV23-1 qualifies as an ORF whose function is uncertain. V lost 0 bases and J lost 2, with 8 bases in between. The CDR3 is made up of 16 amino acids.

In this sample, this clone turned up once. The chain employs TRBV5-1 and TRBJ1-4; D ambiguous. Trimming shortened V by 0 bases and J by 4 bases, and 7 bases separated the two germline ends. CDR3 length: 14 amino acids. CDR1 and CDR2 from the germline V gene are SGHRS and YFSETQ. CDR3 sequence reads: CASSLGSGNEKLFF. DNA for the CDR3: TGCGCCAGCAGCTTGGGCAGTGGTAATGAAAAACTGTTTTTT.

This clone was seen only once. The chain links TRBV7-8 to TRBJ2-7, with TRBD2 identical over 11 bases. The CDR3 consists of 16 residues. V was pared by 3 bases and J by 2 bases, with 6 bases of the junction left unmatched. Germline loops: CDR1 SGHVS, CDR2 FQNEAQ. This CDR3 reads CASSFAALAGAYEQYF. The CDR3 bases are TGTGCCAGCAGCTTTGCCGCACTAGCGGGAGCCTACGAGCAGTACTTC.

The chain carries TRBV7-5 and TRBJ2-7; TRBD2 reflects the table's D call only, with no check against the DNA. TRBV7-5 is tagged as a pseudogene. The CDR3 sequence is 19 residues long. The CDR3 region is CARSLRYALRTGPSYEQYF. In nucleotides, the CDR3 is TGTGCCAGAAGCTTACGGTACGCGTTGCGGACTGGCCCCTCCTACGAGCAGTACTTC.

The rearrangement uses TRBV4-1 and TRBJ2-2, with D perhaps TRBD1 (5 bases). Germline lookup yields CDR1 MGHRA and CDR2 YSYEKL. The CDR3 consists of 16 residues. Trimming took off 3 bases at V and 1 base at J, with 12 bases between the two ends. As DNA, the CDR3 is TGCGCCAGCAGCCAGATGACAGCGCTGAACACCGGGGAGCTGTTTTTT. Translation gives CASSQMTALNTGELFF.

This rearrangement joins TRBV5-4 to TRBJ1-2, with D possibly being TRBD1 (5 bases). The CDR3 loop spans 13 amino acids. The germline CDR1 and CDR2 sequences are SGHNT and YYREEE (reference sequence). Trimming left V 0 bases short and J 4 bases short, with 7 bases between. Here the CDR3 DNA reads TGTGCCAGCAGCTTGGACAGGTTCTATGGCTACACCTTC. It yields the protein CASSLDRFYGYTF.

The chain uses TRBV12-3 or TRBV12-4 and TRBJ2-1; D not certain. This CDR3 comprises 11 residues. V lost 5 bases and J lost 9, with 8 bases in between. CDR3 region: CASSVAFEQFF. For the CDR3, the DNA is TGTGCCAGCAGTGTGGCTTTTGAGCAGTTCTTC.

V is TRBV4-2 and J is TRBJ2-7, with D possibly being TRBD1 (5 bases). From germline, CDR1 is LGHNA and CDR2 YNFKEQ. CDR3 length equals 14 residues. Between the trimmed V and J ends, which lost 3 bases and 4 bases, there was a span of 13 bases. The CDR3 DNA reads TGTGCCAGCAGCCATGCAGGGCAGAATTACGAGCAGTACTTC. Translating gives CASSHAGQNYEQYF.

The rearrangement uses TRBV28 and TRBJ1-4; 7 bases agree with TRBD1. The CDR3 covers 13 residues. Germline assignment: CDR1 MDHEN and CDR2 SYDVKM. Unmatched junction bases numbered 7, after V lost 10 bases and J lost 5 bases. CDR3 in DNA: TGTGCCACACAACAGGGGACCAATGAAAAACTGTTTTTT. Encoded protein: CATQQGTNEKLFF.

The J gene is TRBJ1-2, the V gene TRBV12-3 or TRBV12-4, with D uncertain. This CDR3 has 12 residues. V dropped 5 bases and J dropped 8 bases, with 12 bases sitting between them. CDR3 amino acids: CASSQSIRGYTF. As DNA, the CDR3 is TGTGCCAGCAGTCAATCTATCAGGGGCTACACCTTC.

V and J are TRBV28 and TRBJ2-1, with 10 bases fitting TRBD2. CDR3 length equals 16 residues. Germline V gene data show CDR1 as MDHEN and CDR2 as SYDVKM. V lost 7 bases, J lost 2 bases, and 8 bases stayed unmatched. The CDR3 nucleotides are TGTGCCAGCACCATTACCGGGACTAGCGCCTACAATGAGCAGTTCTTC. This sequence encodes CASTITGTSAYNEQFF.

The rearrangement links TRBV9 to TRBJ2-1; D uncertain. This CDR3 comprises 17 residues. V gave up 3 bases and J gave up 0 bases, with 16 bases separating them. In germline, CDR1 is SGDLS, CDR2 YYNGEE. The CDR3 region has the DNA TGTGCCAGCAGCGCCCATTCGTTACTTAACTCCTACAATGAGCAGTTCTTC. Protein: CASSAHSLLNSYNEQFF.

The chain couples TRBV11-1 to TRBJ1-1; TRBD1 agrees at 7 bases. Unmatched junction bases numbered 5, after V lost 5 bases and J lost 2 bases. Germline loops: CDR1 SGHAT, CDR2 FQDESV (reference sequence). The CDR3 runs 14 residues. The chain's CDR3 is CASSLDRVNTEAFF. CDR3 nucleotide sequence: TGTGCCAGCAGCCTCGACAGGGTCAACACTGAAGCTTTCTTT.

This rearrangement joins TRBV5-3 to TRBJ1-2; unclear D gene. TRBV5-3 is sorted into the ORF group, with uncertain function. CDR3 length equals 18 residues. V shed 0 bases and J shed 8 bases, with 26 bases lying between them. The CDR3 region is CARSLECSPRPPVRGYTF. Here the CDR3 DNA reads TGTGCCAGAAGCTTGGAGTGTTCACCGCGCCCCCCCGTGCGAGGCTACACCTTC.

The chain joins TRBV7-9 to TRBJ2-3; TRBD1 aligns across 10 bases. Looked up from germline, CDR1 is SEHNR and CDR2 is FQNEAQ (reference sequence). Trimming took 1 base from V and 14 from J; bases not matched to a gene: 3. The CDR3 has 12 residues. The CDR3 bases are TGTGCCAGCAGCTTAGAGACAGGGGGCCTGTATTTT. Translation gives CASSLETGGLYF.

The rearrangement links TRBV27 to TRBJ2-3, with D possibly TRBD1 on 6 matching bases. Germline V gene sequence: CDR1 MNHEY, CDR2 SMNVEV (reference sequence). The ends were cut back, 3 bases at V and 5 bases at J, with 15 bases in the middle. CDR3 length: 15 amino acids. CDR3 region: CASSLRSGAVDTQYF. DNA for the CDR3: TGTGCCAGCAGTTTGAGATCAGGGGCAGTAGATACGCAGTATTTT.

The chain employs TRBV4-3 and TRBJ1-6, with TRBD1 as a possible D gene (5 bases). Trimming removed 0 bases from V and 4 bases from J, with 10 bases in between. The CDR3 totals 16 residues. Germline lookup yields CDR1 LGHNA and CDR2 YSLEER. In nucleotides, the CDR3 is TGCGCCAGCAGCCAAGAGTGGGGGGAATATAATTCACCCCTCCACTTT. Encoded protein: CASSQEWGEYNSPLHF.

The chain couples TRBV5-1 to TRBJ1-5; TRBD1 is a possible D gene (5 bases). V was cut by 0 bases and J by 4 bases, with 11 bases left in between. The CDR3 has 15 residues. Germline V gene data show CDR1 as SGHRS and CDR2 as YFSETQ. CDR3 bases: TGCGCCAGCAGCTTGGGGGGGGATCAGAATCAGCCCCAGCATTTT. Translation gives CASSLGGDQNQPQHF.